The next 30 T cell receptor beta chains were all read from a single sample in a study of T cells in narcolepsy. Using immunoSEQ multiplex PCR, the repertoire was profiled, and TCRdb retains in-frame clones only, with some absent. The sample yields some 34,000 clones, 90% seen once. Sequences were obtained from CD45RA- memory CD4+ T cells from PBMCs. These receptors were obtained from a human donor with narcolepsy.

This chain joins TRBV7-2 and TRBJ2-7; 8 bases line up with TRBD2. CDR1 and CDR2 (germline): SGHTA, FQGNSA. The CDR3 loop spans 15 amino acids. The trim removed 3 bases at V and 3 bases at J, leaving 7 bases unmatched. CDR3 amino acids: CASSLTSVNFYEQYF. CDR3 coding DNA: TGTGCCAGCAGCTTGACTAGCGTTAACTTCTACGAGCAGTACTTC.

V gene TRBV7-9 combines with J gene TRBJ2-5; unclear D gene. Germline CDR1 is SEHNR and CDR2 is FQNEAQ (reference sequence). The CDR3 contains 11 residues. V lost 7 bases and J 5 bases, leaving 8 bases between the germline ends. CDR3 region: CASTSRETQYF. In DNA form, the CDR3 reads TGTGCCAGCACCTCTAGGGAGACCCAGTACTTC.

The rearrangement joins TRBV5-1 to TRBJ2-5, with D unclear. The germline CDR1 and CDR2 sequences are SGHRS and YFSETQ. There are 15 residues in the CDR3. Trimming cost V 7 bases and J 0 bases, with 16 bases left between them. As DNA, the CDR3 is TGCGCCAGCTGTAGGGAAGGAAGGCACCAAGAGACCCAGTACTTC. This translates into CASCREGRHQETQYF. The variable domain in full, completed from reference TRBV5-1 and TRBJ2-5, reads KAGVTQTPRYLIKTRGQQVTLSCSPISGHRSVSWYQQTPGQGLQFLFEYFSETQRNKGNFPGRFSGRQFSNSRSEMNVSTLELGDSALYLCASCREGRHQETQYFGPGTRLLVL.

This clone was picked up one time. The chain combines TRBV7-2 with TRBJ2-3; perhaps TRBD1 as D (7 bases). Trimming shortened V by 2 bases and J by 5 bases, and 14 bases separated the two germline ends. Germline-derived CDR1 and CDR2 are SGHTA and FQGNSA. The CDR3 is 15 amino acids. This chain's CDR3 is CASSLTSQGGDTQYF. The CDR3 DNA is TGTGCCAGCAGCTTAACTAGCCAGGGGGGAGATACGCAGTATTTT.

The chain recombines TRBV6-1 with TRBJ1-5, with D tentatively TRBD1 (5 bases). CDR1 and CDR2 (germline): MNHNS, SASEGT. Trimming shortened V by 9 bases and J by 0 bases, and 15 bases separated the two germline ends. This CDR3 is 15 amino acids long. CDR3 amino acids: CASKIRVYSNQPQHF. CDR3 nucleotides: TGTGCCAGTAAAATCAGGGTTTATAGCAATCAGCCCCAGCATTTT.

The chain carries TRBV5-4 and TRBJ1-6, with D tentatively TRBD1 (5 bases). Germline CDR1 is SGHNT and CDR2 is YYREEE (reference sequence). V lost 0 bases to trimming and J lost 9 bases, with 10 bases between them. CDR3 length equals 14 residues. CDR3 sequence (DNA): TGTGCCAGCAGCTTGGGGGACGTAGGTTCACCCCTCCACTTT. Its translation is CASSLGDVGSPLHF.

This chain links TRBV6-5 with TRBJ1-2, with D possibly being TRBD1 (6 bases). The CDR3 contains 12 residues. CDR1 and CDR2 from the germline V gene are MNHEY and SVGAGI. Trimming took 7 bases from V and 5 from J, leaving 11 bases between them. CDR3 protein: CASKSQGYGYTF. Here the CDR3 DNA reads TGTGCCAGCAAGTCCCAGGGGTATGGCTACACCTTC.

The J gene is TRBJ1-5, the V gene TRBV2; perhaps TRBD1 as D (5 bases). The length of the CDR3 is 13 residues. Between the trimmed V and J ends, which lost 8 bases and 4 bases, there was a span of 12 bases. CDR1 SNHLY and CDR2 FYNNEI come from the germline V gene. The CDR3 DNA reads as TGTGCCAGCCGGGGGGAAGGGAATCAGCCCCAGCATTTT. Its translation is CASRGEGNQPQHF.

In nucleotides, the CDR3 is TGTGCCAGCAGCCCTAGGGCGGACACAGATACGCAGTATTTT. Its protein is CASSPRADTDTQYF. The rearrangement links TRBV4-2 to TRBJ2-3; D uncertain. The CDR3 consists of 14 residues. Germline values: CDR1 LGHNA, CDR2 YNFKEQ. V dropped 4 bases and J dropped 2 bases, with 10 bases sitting between them.

The chain is built from TRBV27 and TRBJ2-7; D gene ambiguous. The CDR3 is 9 residues long. Germline loops: CDR1 MNHEY, CDR2 SMNVEV (reference sequence). The ends were cut back, 8 bases at V and 4 bases at J, with 3 bases in the middle. The CDR3 here is CASEYEQYF. CDR3 in DNA: TGTGCCAGCGAGTACGAGCAGTACTTC.

The chain combines TRBV6-5 with TRBJ2-3, with a possible D match to TRBD1 (5 bases). The germline V gene encodes CDR1 MNHEY and CDR2 SVGAGI. The CDR3 length is 15 residues. V was shortened by 5 bases and J by 2 bases, with 14 bases between the two germline ends. CDR3 amino acids: CASSVLQVTTDTQYF. In DNA, the CDR3 is TGTGCCAGCAGTGTATTACAGGTTACCACAGATACGCAGTATTTT.

The chain has TRBV7-2 and TRBJ1-5; 10 bases map to TRBD1. The CDR3 is 15 amino acids. V shed 1 base, J shed 5 bases, and the junction held 2 bases outside the gene matches. Per germline, CDR1 SGHTA and CDR2 FQGNSA. The CDR3 protein is CASSLGDRGDQPQHF. The CDR3, as DNA: TGTGCCAGCAGCTTAGGGGACAGGGGCGATCAGCCCCAGCATTTT.

Written as DNA, the CDR3 is TGTGCCAGCAGTTCCGGAACAGCGCAGTATTTT. Translated: CASSSGTAQYF. The rearrangement uses TRBV13 and TRBJ2-3; D not resolved. V was trimmed by 6 bases and J by 10 bases, leaving 11 bases between them. The CDR3 covers 11 residues. Per germline, CDR1 PRHDT and CDR2 FYEKMQ (reference sequence).

This rearrangement joins TRBV6-6 to TRBJ1-3; a possible D gene is TRBD1 (5 bases). Trimming left V 2 bases short and J 2 bases short, with 10 bases between. Germline-derived CDR1 and CDR2 are MNHNY and SVGAGI (reference sequence). The length of the CDR3 is 15 residues. CDR3 coding DNA: TGTGCCAGCAGTTACCCGGGGGGGACTGGAAACACCATATATTTT. Translation gives CASSYPGGTGNTIYF.

V gene TRBV15 combines with J gene TRBJ1-2; possible D gene TRBD1, 6 bases. Trimming removed 2 bases at V and 2 bases at J, with 15 bases between. The CDR3 runs 16 residues. Germline values: CDR1 LNHNV, CDR2 YYDKDF (reference sequence). CDR3 sequence (DNA): TGTGCCACCAGCAGATCCACAGGGAAGTTGAACTATGGCTACACCTTC. Translating it yields CATSRSTGKLNYGYTF. Together with reference TRBV15 and TRBJ1-2, the CDR3 gives the full variable domain: DAMVIQNPRYQVTQFGKPVTLSCSQTLNHNVMYWYQQKSSQAPKLLFHYYDKDFNNEADTPDNFQSRRPNTSFCFLDIRSPGLGDTAMYLCATSRSTGKLNYGYTFGSGTRLTVV.

The V gene is TRBV28, the J gene TRBJ1-5, with TRBD1 identical over 7 bases. V dropped 2 bases and J dropped 5; count of bases not matched to a gene: 6. CDR1 and CDR2 (germline): MDHEN, SYDVKM. The CDR3 consists of 15 residues. The CDR3 spells CASSLITGDHQPQHF. CDR3 sequence (DNA): TGTGCCAGCAGTTTAATTACAGGGGACCATCAGCCCCAGCATTTT.

The V and J genes are TRBV10-2 and TRBJ1-2, with D possibly matching TRBD1 (6 bases). The germline gives CDR1 WSHSY, CDR2 SAAADI. V lost 2 bases, J lost 8 bases, and 12 bases lay in between. The CDR3 covers 13 residues. Here the CDR3 DNA reads TGCGCCAGCAGTGAGAGACAGGTTGAGGGCTACACCTTC. Protein: CASSERQVEGYTF.

The CDR3 reads CASDWGNTIYF. Written as DNA, the CDR3 is TGTGCCAGCGACTGGGGTAACACCATATATTTT. The chain couples TRBV10-3 to TRBJ1-3; D is ambiguous. The V gene's germline CDR1 is ENHRY and CDR2 SYGVKD. The V end was cut by 10 bases, the J end by 7 bases, with 11 bases between. This CDR3 comprises 11 residues.

The rearrangement joins TRBV7-8 to TRBJ2-5, with D perhaps TRBD2 (5 bases). V lost 5 bases and J 5 bases, leaving 18 bases between the germline ends. This CDR3 has 15 amino acids. Looked up from germline, CDR1 is SGHVS and CDR2 is FQNEAQ. This chain's CDR3 is CASSPRIERRETQYF. As DNA, the CDR3 is TGTGCCAGCAGCCCCAGGATCGAGCGGAGGGAGACCCAGTACTTC.

The chain recombines TRBV20-1 with TRBJ2-7; D ambiguous. The CDR3 runs to 11 residues. The V and J ends lost 6 bases and 4 bases respectively, with 10 bases between them. Germline CDR1 and CDR2: DFQATT and SNEGSKA (reference sequence). CDR3 region: CSAPFTYEQYF. The CDR3 DNA sequence: TGCAGTGCCCCCTTTACTTACGAGCAGTACTTC.

The chain carries TRBV10-3 and TRBJ2-1; 15 nucleotides line up with TRBD2. V lost 0 bases to trimming and J lost 8 bases; unmatched junction nucleotides: 5. CDR1 ENHRY and CDR2 SYGVKD come from the germline V gene. The CDR3 extends over 17 amino acids. CDR3: CAISESGGLAGGDEQFF. The CDR3, as DNA: TGTGCCATCAGTGAGTCCGGGGGACTAGCGGGAGGCGATGAGCAGTTCTTC.

The chain is built from TRBV4-3 and TRBJ2-7; D remains ambiguous. Germline CDR1 reads LGHNA; CDR2 reads YSLEER. The CDR3 length is 16 residues. V was clipped by 0 bases and J by 5 bases, with 17 bases between them. This CDR3 reads CASSQDVTGYGNEQYF. The DNA of the CDR3 is TGCGCCAGCAGCCAAGACGTTACGGGTTACGGAAACGAGCAGTACTTC.

This clone has a handful of counts. The chain is built from TRBV18 and TRBJ2-7, with D possibly TRBD2 on 6 matching bases. Deletions cut 6 bases from V and 3 bases from J, with 15 bases between. Germline values: CDR1 KGHSH, CDR2 LQKENI. The CDR3 loop spans 14 amino acids. The CDR3 reads CASSPGMGLYEQYF. In DNA form, the CDR3 reads TGTGCCAGCTCTCCCGGGATGGGACTCTACGAGCAGTACTTC.

This clone was found once. The rearrangement links TRBV30 to TRBJ2-7; a possible D gene is TRBD1 (5 bases). The CDR3 is 12 amino acids. Between the trimmed V and J ends, which lost 4 bases and 2 bases, there was a span of 9 bases. Germline lookup yields CDR1 GTSNPN and CDR2 SVGIG (reference sequence). The CDR3: CAWNQGTYEQYF. The CDR3 region has the DNA TGTGCCTGGAACCAGGGAACCTACGAGCAGTACTTC. The complete variable domain, with remaining parts taken from reference TRBV30 and TRBJ2-7, reads SQTIHQWPATLVQPVGSPLSLECTVEGTSNPNLYWYRQAAGRGLQLLFYSVGIGQISSEVPQNLSASRPQDRQFILSSKKLLLSDSGFYLCAWNQGTYEQYFGPGTRLTVT.

The V call is TRBV5-1, the J call TRBJ1-1, with no clear D. V dropped 5 bases and J dropped 8 bases, with 16 bases sitting between them. In germline, CDR1 is SGHRS, CDR2 YFSETQ. The CDR3 is made up of 13 amino acids. This chain's CDR3 is CASSYTVAWEAFF. CDR3 nucleotide sequence: TGCGCCAGCAGTTACACGGTAGCATGGGAAGCTTTCTTT.

The chain has TRBV11-2 and TRBJ1-6; no firm D call. The CDR3 sequence is 13 residues long. Germline values: CDR1 SGHAT, CDR2 FQNNGV. V was trimmed by 6 bases and J by 6 bases, leaving 9 bases between them. The CDR3 DNA is TGTGCCAGCAGGACTTTGCGTAATTCACCCCTCCACTTT. The encoded protein is CASRTLRNSPLHF. Filled out from reference TRBV11-2 and TRBJ1-6, the complete variable domain reads EAGVAQSPRYKIIEKRQSVAFWCNPISGHATLYWYQQILGQGPKLLIQFQNNGVVDDSQLPKDRFSAERLKGVDSTLKIQPAKLEDSAVYLCASRTLRNSPLHFGNGTRLTVT.

The gene calls are TRBV6-5 and TRBJ2-7; either TRBD1 or TRBD2 may supply D (6 bases each). Trimming pared 6 bases from V and 6 bases from J, leaving 15 bases between. CDR3 length: 13 residues. Germline values: CDR1 MNHEY, CDR2 SVGAGI. CDR3 DNA sequence: TGTGCCAGCAGCCACAGGGAGGTGGGCGAGCAGTACTTC. Its translation: CASSHREVGEQYF.

This clone was seen a few times. The chain uses TRBV2 and TRBJ1-5, with unresolved D. V lost 4 bases and J lost 1, with 5 bases in between. This CDR3 has 13 residues. CDR1 is SNHLY and CDR2 is FYNNEI in the germline V gene. The CDR3 DNA follows: TGTGCCAGCAGTGCAGACAGCAATCAGCCCCAGCATTTT. The encoded protein is CASSADSNQPQHF. The whole variable domain, filled in from reference TRBV2 and TRBJ1-5, reads EPEVTQTPSHQVTQMGQEVILRCVPISNHLYFYWYRQILGQKVEFLVSFYNNEISEKSEIFDDQFSVERPDGSNFTLKIRSTKLEDSAMYFCASSADSNQPQHFGDGTRLSIL.

This clone was picked up one time. The chain combines TRBV20-1 with TRBJ2-1; D remains unclear. This CDR3 comprises 11 residues. Looked up from germline, CDR1 is DFQATT and CDR2 is SNEGSKA (reference sequence). V was clipped by 6 bases and J by 3 bases, with 6 bases between them. CDR3 residues: CSANNYNEQFF. Here the CDR3 DNA reads TGCAGTGCAAATAACTACAATGAGCAGTTCTTC.

This rearrangement joins TRBV25-1 to TRBJ1-1; D may be TRBD1 (5 bases). Germline CDR1 and CDR2: MGHDK and SYGVNS. The CDR3 has 12 amino acids. Trimming shortened V by 1 base and J by 6 bases, and 6 bases separated the two germline ends. CDR3 bases: TGTGCCAGCAGTGAATGGGGGGCTGAAGCTTTCTTT. Protein: CASSEWGAEAFF.